The text below deals with one T cell receptor beta chain. Its specificity is not known. The sample holds other DNA sequences that translate to the same CDR3. This sample was taken from a study of Ad26.COV2.S vaccination and SARS-CoV-2 variants. About the research overall: Administration of Ad26.COV2.S was intramuscular, either once or twice 56 days apart.

Indicated treatment: roughly 20 received Ad26.COV2.S at low or high dose, single or two shots; about five received placebo; per-sample allocation not given. After the first vaccine or placebo injection, samples were drawn on day 63. Within Boston, the person who donated was an adult of 18-55 years. Study observations and caveats: Substantial post-vaccination breadth of spike-specific CD8+ and CD4+ T cell responses was reported.

Trimming shortened V by 3 bases and J by 2 bases, and 12 bases separated the two germline ends. The CDR3 runs 15 residues. Germline CDR1 SGHTA, CDR2 FQGNSA. Libraries were prepared by immunoSEQ multiplex PCR; TCRdb keeps only in-frame clonotypes and omits some of them. The sample yields approximately 300,000 clones, 86% seen once. The sequence was collected from a person between 18 and 65 years old who received the Ad26.COV2.S COVID-19 vaccine or a placebo. The sample was peripheral blood, taken in a trial of Ad26.COV2.S vaccine versus placebo. The V call is TRBV7-2, the J call TRBJ2-3, with D maybe TRBD1 (6 bases). CDR3 sequence (DNA): TGTGCCAGCAGCTTGGGCAGGGGTGACACAGATACGCAGTATTTT. Encoded protein: CASSLGRGDTDTQYF.